This T cell receptor (beta chain) was captured in a study of T cell repertoires in cytomegalovirus infection. Study background: Evidence of both CMV infection and a matching HLA type came from public TCR beta signatures. Regarding the study as a whole: The cumulative frequency of public TCR beta families distinguished individuals who carried CMV together with the relevant HLA. CMV-specific TCR beta clonotypes restricted by HLA-C dominated the ex vivo response.

TCRdb re-called the reads with MiXCR, one entry per CDR3 protein. This sample has around 550,000 distinct CDR3 sequences, with approximately 26% found just once. In its sample, this clonotype was seen a few times. Its target is not known. CDR3 length: 14 amino acids. The ends were cut back, 7 bases at V and 7 bases at J, with 16 bases in the middle. CDR1 is MNHEY, CDR2 SVGEGT, per germline. This sequence joins TRBV6-2 or TRBV6-3 and TRBJ2-2; no reliable D call. The sample comprised PBMCs. This TCR derives from a human donor in good health (CMV status not recorded). Some clones in this sample may be carry-over from other donors' samples. The chain's CDR3 is CASTPYIDFGELFF. In DNA form, the CDR3 reads TGTGCCAGCACCCCCTATATAGATTTCGGGGAGCTGTTTTTT.